These T cell receptor beta chains were read from a single sample in a study of blood T cell repertoires in COVID-19. Generated by immunoSEQ multiplex PCR, the TCRdb table keeps only in-frame clones and is missing some. The sample holds roughly 89,000 clones; approximately 78% are singletons and the top ten take about 14%. Sequencing was carried out using peripheral blood. These receptors were collected from a woman of 80 years or more with acute or convalescent COVID-19. Both conserved end residues are part of each CDR3. A D gene is named only where the DNA matches it firmly. Clone size is given for some rows only: seen once, a few or many times, or a class if the clone is expanded.

cdr3_aa: CASSVPGGRQETQYF
cdr3_nt: TGTGCCAGCAGCGTACCGGGGGGGCGGCAAGAGACCCAGTACTTC
v_call: TRBV9
d_call: TRBD2
cdr3_length: 15
clone_size: -
j_call: TRBJ2-5

cdr3_aa: CASSTRRQGSVYGYTF
cdr3_nt: TGTGCCAGCAGCACACGTCGACAGGGGTCGGTCTATGGCTACACCTTC
v_call: TRBV7-9
d_call: TRBD1
cdr3_length: 16
clone_size: -
j_call: TRBJ1-2

cdr3_aa: CASFARADGDEYNSPLHF
cdr3_nt: TGTGCCAGCTTCGCCAGAGCGGACGGCGACGAATATAATTCACCCCTCCACTTT
v_call: TRBV7-2
d_call: -
cdr3_length: 18
clone_size: once
j_call: TRBJ1-6

cdr3_aa: CASSSPGTVNNQPQHF
cdr3_nt: TGTGCCAGCAGTAGTCCCGGGACAGTAAACAATCAGCCCCAGCATTTT
v_call: TRBV6-6
d_call: TRBD1
cdr3_length: 16
clone_size: -
j_call: TRBJ1-5

cdr3_aa: CASRDRPLNYGYTF
cdr3_nt: TGTGCCAGCCGGGACAGGCCCCTAAACTATGGCTACACCTTC
v_call: TRBV19
d_call: TRBD1
cdr3_length: 14
clone_size: few
j_call: TRBJ1-2

cdr3_aa: CASSFAGGGPETQYF
cdr3_nt: TGCGCCAGCAGCTTTGCCGGGGGGGGCCCAGAGACCCAGTACTTC
v_call: TRBV5-1
d_call: TRBD2
cdr3_length: 15
clone_size: -
j_call: TRBJ2-5

cdr3_aa: CASRSLQQVNSPLHF
cdr3_nt: TGTGCCAGCAGGTCGCTCCAACAGGTGAATTCACCCCTCCACTTT
v_call: TRBV6-5
d_call: -
cdr3_length: 15
clone_size: few
j_call: TRBJ1-6

cdr3_aa: CASSQGYSSTEAFF
cdr3_nt: TGCGCCAGCAGCCAAGGGTATTCGAGCACTGAAGCTTTCTTT
v_call: TRBV4-3
d_call: -
cdr3_length: 14
clone_size: -
j_call: TRBJ1-1

cdr3_aa: CASSPRTNTQYF
cdr3_nt: TGTGCCAGCAGTCCCCGGACAAATACGCAGTATTTT
v_call: TRBV6-2/TRBV6-3
d_call: -
cdr3_length: 12
clone_size: -
j_call: TRBJ2-3

cdr3_aa: CASSHTGPIYGYTF
cdr3_nt: TGTGCCAGCAGTCATACAGGGCCCATCTATGGCTACACCTTC
v_call: TRBV6-6
d_call: -
cdr3_length: 14
clone_size: -
j_call: TRBJ1-2

cdr3_aa: CASSLDQGSGNTIYF
cdr3_nt: TGTGCCAGCAGCTTGGACCAGGGATCCGGAAACACCATATATTTT
v_call: TRBV5-4
d_call: -
cdr3_length: 15
clone_size: -
j_call: TRBJ1-3